The 18 T cell receptor beta chains in this list originate from one sample, sequenced in a study of vaccination effects on CD4 cells after COVID-19. Antigens for these TCRs are unknown. Measured with immunoSEQ multiplex PCR; TCRdb has only the in-frame clones, and not every one. The data contain some 35,000 clones, approximately 84% of them singletons. Antigen-specific CD4+ T cells were expanded with viral peptide pools in the ViraFEST assay before sequencing. Isolating CD4+ T cells followed 9 to 11 days of culture. BNT162b2 vaccine or mRNA-1273 vaccine was given to participants in two doses. The sequenced sample was CD4+ T cells from PBMCs cultured with HCoV-NL63 spike peptides, obtained after COVID-19 vaccination. These receptor sequences come from a human donor who received a COVID-19 vaccine. Some clones in this sample may be carry-over from other donors' samples.

This clone came up a few times. CDR3: CASSPTGKDEQYV. The CDR3 nucleotides read TGCGCCAGCAGCCCGACAGGGAAGGACGAGCAGTACGTC. This chain uses TRBV5-1 with TRBJ2-7; 7 bases align to TRBD1. The trim removed 4 bases at V and 5 bases at J, leaving 6 bases unmatched. Germline-derived CDR1 and CDR2 are SGHRS and YFSETQ. The length of the CDR3 is 13 residues.

This chain joins TRBV6-5 and TRBJ1-2; 7 positions match TRBD1. Unmatched junction bases numbered 4, after V lost 6 bases and J lost 0 bases. The CDR3 runs 14 residues. CDR1 and CDR2 from the germline V gene are MNHEY and SVGAGI. The CDR3 DNA is TGTGCCAGCAGCTTGACAGGGTCTAACTATGGCTACACCTTC. Amino acids: CASSLTGSNYGYTF.

This clone is a singleton in its sample. The genes are TRBV5-4 and TRBJ2-5; 8 positions match TRBD1. V gave up 4 bases and J gave up 7 bases; unmatched junction bases: 3. The CDR3 runs 12 residues. Germline assignment: CDR1 SGHNT and CDR2 YYREEE (reference sequence). CDR3 DNA sequence: TGTGCCAGCAGCCACGACAGGGGGACCCAGTACTTC. It encodes CASSHDRGTQYF.

The table lists this clone with a few counts. The chain is built from TRBV15 and TRBJ2-7; no clear D. Germline CDR1 reads LNHNV; CDR2 reads YYDKDF (reference sequence). V was clipped by 0 bases and J by 1 base, with 16 bases between them. This CDR3 has 17 amino acids. The CDR3 loop is CATSRDQNSPLSYEQYV. The CDR3, as DNA: TGTGCCACCAGCAGAGATCAGAACAGCCCGTTATCCTACGAGCAGTACGTC.

The chain couples TRBV6-5 to TRBJ1-1; possibly TRBD1 for D (6 bases). V was clipped by 7 bases and J by 8 bases, with 20 bases between them. CDR1 is MNHEY, CDR2 SVGAGI, per germline. The CDR3 is made up of 14 amino acids. The CDR3 DNA reads TGTGCCAGCACCAGAGCCGATCCGGACAGCGAAGCTTTCTTT. This encodes CASTRADPDSEAFF.

This chain joins TRBV19 and TRBJ2-2; TRBD2 is a possible D gene (5 bases). CDR1 is LNHDA and CDR2 is SQIVND in the germline V gene (reference sequence). V dropped 8 bases and J dropped 2 bases, with 12 bases sitting between them. The CDR3 has 14 amino acids. The CDR3 region is CASGIRGNTGELFF. CDR3 sequence (DNA): TGTGCCAGTGGCATCCGGGGAAACACCGGGGAGCTGTTTTTT.

The chain uses TRBV6-1 and TRBJ1-2; no definite D call. V gave up 2 bases and J gave up 1 base, with 11 bases separating them. This CDR3 has 15 amino acids. Germline V CDR1 and CDR2: MNHNS, SASEGT. In DNA, the CDR3 is TGTGCCAGCAGTGAATATCTGTTCGATAACTATGGCTACACCTTC. This sequence encodes CASSEYLFDNYGYTF.

This clone was counted once. The V and J genes are TRBV7-3 and TRBJ2-3; the match to TRBD2 covers 11 bases. Trimming removed 5 bases from V and 0 bases from J; junction bases left unmatched: 4. There are 16 residues in the CDR3. From germline, CDR1 is SGHTA and CDR2 FQGTGA. As DNA, the CDR3 is TGTGCCAGCAGCACCGGGACTAGCGGAAGCACAGATACGCAGTATTTT. Translation: CASSTGTSGSTDTQYF.

The V and J genes are TRBV19 and TRBJ2-5; D not resolved. V dropped 3 bases and J dropped 3 bases, with 5 bases sitting between them. Looked up from germline, CDR1 is LNHDA and CDR2 is SQIVND (reference sequence). The CDR3 runs to 12 residues. Here the CDR3 reads CASSMSKETQYF. The CDR3 coding sequence is TGTGCCAGTAGTATGTCGAAAGAGACCCAGTACTTC.

The chain has TRBV19 and TRBJ2-2; a weak D match, TRBD2 (5 bases). The CDR3 is 15 amino acids. From germline, CDR1 is LNHDA and CDR2 SQIVND (reference sequence). V lost 6 bases and J lost 4, with 15 bases in between. This CDR3 is CASSPRRTATGELFF. In DNA form, the CDR3 reads TGTGCCAGTAGCCCCCGGAGGACGGCCACCGGGGAGCTGTTTTTT.

The chain recombines TRBV6-1 with TRBJ2-5; D remains ambiguous. Germline-derived CDR1 and CDR2 are MNHNS and SASEGT. The length of the CDR3 is 12 residues. V dropped 2 bases and J dropped 4 bases, with 5 bases sitting between them. The CDR3 protein is CASSERRETQYF. The CDR3 DNA reads TGTGCCAGCAGTGAAAGGCGAGAGACCCAGTACTTC.

The chain uses TRBV3-1 (or the pseudogene TRBV3-2) and TRBJ1-2; no clear D gene. This CDR3 region has 11 residues. The germline gives CDR1 LGHDT, CDR2 YNNKEL (reference sequence). V lost 3 bases, J lost 7 bases, and 6 bases lay in between. The CDR3 region has the DNA TGTGCCAGCAGCCAGCGGAGTGGCTACACCTTC. This gives the protein CASSQRSGYTF.

The chain joins TRBV29-1 to TRBJ1-1; 8 bases match TRBD1. With 3 bases clipped from V and 0 bases from J, the junction kept 3 bases outside the gene matches. Germline V CDR1 and CDR2: SQVTM, ANQGSEA. The CDR3 covers 14 residues. The CDR3 bases are TGCAGCGTTGACCGGACAGGGTTGAACACTGAAGCTTTCTTT. Protein: CSVDRTGLNTEAFF.

This clone was counted between two and nine times. In nucleotides, the CDR3 is TGTGCCAGCAGCTTAGCGGGGGTCAACGAGCAGTACGTC. Translation gives CASSLAGVNEQYV. The chain links TRBV7-9 to TRBJ2-7; D may correspond to TRBD1 or TRBD2 (5 bases each). Per the germline V gene, CDR1 is SEHNR and CDR2 is FQNEAQ (reference sequence). The CDR3 has 13 residues. With 0 bases removed from V and 5 bases from J, the gap between germline ends came to 8 bases.

DNA of the CDR3: TGTGCCAGCAGTGAAACGACAGGGAAAACCGGGGAGCTGTTTTTT. This encodes CASSETTGKTGELFF. J is TRBJ2-2 and V is TRBV2; 7 bases are shared with TRBD1. The length of the CDR3 is 15 residues. V shed 2 bases, J shed 5 bases, and the junction held 5 bases outside the gene matches. Per germline, CDR1 SNHLY and CDR2 FYNNEI.

V gene TRBV7-3 combines with J gene TRBJ2-3; D gene uncertain. The CDR3 covers 12 residues. The V and J ends lost 6 bases and 2 bases respectively, with 6 bases between them. Germline V CDR1 and CDR2: SGHTA, FQGTGA. CDR3 residues: CASSHATDTQYF. CDR3 bases: TGTGCCAGCAGTCACGCCACAGATACGCAGTATTTT.

The CDR3 protein is CASSPTGEVQPQHF. The CDR3 region has the DNA TGTGCCAGCTCACCAACAGGGGAAGTTCAGCCCCAGCATTTT. This sequence joins TRBV18 and TRBJ1-5; TRBD1 matches at 7 bases. The CDR3 consists of 14 residues. CDR1 KGHSH and CDR2 LQKENI come from the germline V gene. With V trimmed by 2 bases and J by 6 bases, 4 bases remained unmatched.

This clone occurred a few times. The V gene is TRBV7-6, the J gene TRBJ2-2, with unresolved D. V was trimmed by 4 bases and J by 4 bases, leaving 7 bases between them. CDR1 and CDR2 (germline): SGHVS, FNYEAQ. The CDR3 has 13 residues. The CDR3 is CASSYRLTGELFF. The DNA of the CDR3 is TGTGCCAGCAGCTACAGACTCACCGGGGAGCTGTTTTTT.